Reported below is one TCR beta chain. This specimen belongs to a study of cytomegalovirus exposure and HLA in healthy donors. CDR1 and CDR2 from the germline V gene are MDHEN and SYDVKM. The ends lost 6 bases at V and 4 bases at J; junction bases unmatched: 9. There are 15 residues in the CDR3. The study ran its PCR with 60 Vbeta and 13 Jbeta primers. Only in-frame clones appear in the TCRdb table, and some are missing; sequencing was by immunoSEQ multiplex PCR. The sample has 140,000 to 150,000 clones; approximately 70% are singletons. Sequencing input: PBMCs. The chain carries TRBV28 and TRBJ2-3, with TRBD1 matching 8 bases. This TCR was recovered from a woman aged 60-75 years in good health and CMV-seropositive. In DNA form, the CDR3 reads TGTGCCAGCAGCAACAGGGGGAGTGGAGCAGATACGCAGTATTTT. Translated, it gives CASSNRGSGADTQYF.